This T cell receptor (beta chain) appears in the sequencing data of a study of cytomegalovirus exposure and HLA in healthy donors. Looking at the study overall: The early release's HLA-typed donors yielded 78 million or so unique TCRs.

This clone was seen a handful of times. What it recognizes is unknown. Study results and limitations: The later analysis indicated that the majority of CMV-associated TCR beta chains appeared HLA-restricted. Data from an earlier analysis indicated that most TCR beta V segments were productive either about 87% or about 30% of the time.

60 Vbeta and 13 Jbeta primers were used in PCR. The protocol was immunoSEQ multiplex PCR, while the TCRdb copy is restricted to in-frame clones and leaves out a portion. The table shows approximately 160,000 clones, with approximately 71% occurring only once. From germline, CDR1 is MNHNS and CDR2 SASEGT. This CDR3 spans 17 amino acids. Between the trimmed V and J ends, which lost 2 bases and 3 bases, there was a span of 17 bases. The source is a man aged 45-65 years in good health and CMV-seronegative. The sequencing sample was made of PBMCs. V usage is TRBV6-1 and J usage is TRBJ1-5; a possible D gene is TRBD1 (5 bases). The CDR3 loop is CASSESALGGNNQPQHF. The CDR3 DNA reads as TGTGCCAGCAGTGAAAGCGCTCTCGGGGGGAACAATCAGCCCCAGCATTTT.